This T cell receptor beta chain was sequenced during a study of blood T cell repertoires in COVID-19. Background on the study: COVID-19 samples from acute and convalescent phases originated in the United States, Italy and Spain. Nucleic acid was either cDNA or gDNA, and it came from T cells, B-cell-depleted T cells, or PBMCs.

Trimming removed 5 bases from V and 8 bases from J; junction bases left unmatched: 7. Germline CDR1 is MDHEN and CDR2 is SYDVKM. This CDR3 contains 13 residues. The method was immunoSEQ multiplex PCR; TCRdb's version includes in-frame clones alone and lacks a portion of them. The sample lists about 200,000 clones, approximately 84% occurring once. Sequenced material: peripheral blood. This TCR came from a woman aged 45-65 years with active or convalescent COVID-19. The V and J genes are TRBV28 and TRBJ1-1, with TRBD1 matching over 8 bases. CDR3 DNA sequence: TGTGCCAGCAGTCGCCACGACAGGGGAGAAGCTTTCTTT. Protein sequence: CASSRHDRGEAFF.